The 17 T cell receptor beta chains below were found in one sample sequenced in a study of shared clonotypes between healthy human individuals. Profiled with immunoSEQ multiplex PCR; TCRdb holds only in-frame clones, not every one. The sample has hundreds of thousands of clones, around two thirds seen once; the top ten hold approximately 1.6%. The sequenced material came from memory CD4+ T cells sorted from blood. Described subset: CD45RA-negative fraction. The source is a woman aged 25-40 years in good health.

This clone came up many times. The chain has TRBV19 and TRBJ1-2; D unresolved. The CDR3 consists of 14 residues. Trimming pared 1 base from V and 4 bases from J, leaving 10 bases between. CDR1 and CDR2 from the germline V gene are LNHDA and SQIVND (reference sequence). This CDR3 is CASSIGYGPYGYTF. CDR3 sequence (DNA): TGTGCCAGTAGTATAGGATACGGTCCCTATGGCTACACCTTC. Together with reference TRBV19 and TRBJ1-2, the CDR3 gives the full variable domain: DGGITQSPKYLFRKEGQNVTLSCEQNLNHDAMYWYRQDPGQGLRLIYYSQIVNDFQKGDIAEGYSVSREKKESFPLTVTSAQKNPTAFYLCASSIGYGPYGYTFGSGTRLTVV.

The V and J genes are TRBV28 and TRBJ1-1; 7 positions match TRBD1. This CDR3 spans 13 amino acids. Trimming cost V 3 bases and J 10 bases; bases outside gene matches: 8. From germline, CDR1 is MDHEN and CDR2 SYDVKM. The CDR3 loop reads CASSFLTGKGAFF. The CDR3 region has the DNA TGTGCCAGCAGTTTCCTGACAGGGAAAGGAGCTTTCTTT.

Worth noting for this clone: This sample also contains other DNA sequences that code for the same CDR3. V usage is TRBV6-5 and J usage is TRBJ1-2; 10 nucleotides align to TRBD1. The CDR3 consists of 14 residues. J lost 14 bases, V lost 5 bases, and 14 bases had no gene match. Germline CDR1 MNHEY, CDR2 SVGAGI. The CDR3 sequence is CASSRQDRGATRTF. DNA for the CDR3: TGTGCCAGCAGTCGCCAGGACAGGGGGGCCACGCGGACCTTC.

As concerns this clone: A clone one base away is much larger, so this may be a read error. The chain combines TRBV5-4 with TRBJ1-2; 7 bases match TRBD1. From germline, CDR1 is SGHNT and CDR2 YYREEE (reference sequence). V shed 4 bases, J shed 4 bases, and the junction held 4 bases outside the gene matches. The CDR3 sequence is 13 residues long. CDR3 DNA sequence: TGTGCCAGCAGCCCAGGACAGGTCTATGGCTACACCTTC. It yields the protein CASSPGQVYGYTF. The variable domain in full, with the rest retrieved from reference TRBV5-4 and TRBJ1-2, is ETGVTQSPTHLIKTRGQQVTLRCSSQSGHNTVSWYQQALGQGPQFIFQYYREEENGRGNFPPRFSGLQFPNYSSELNVNALELDDSALYLCASSPGQVYGYTFGSGTRLTVV.

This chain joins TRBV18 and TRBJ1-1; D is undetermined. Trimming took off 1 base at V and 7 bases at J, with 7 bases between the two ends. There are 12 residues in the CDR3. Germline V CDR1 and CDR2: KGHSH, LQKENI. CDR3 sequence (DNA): TGTGCCAGCTCACCACTCGACAATGAAGCTTTCTTT. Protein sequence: CASSPLDNEAFF.

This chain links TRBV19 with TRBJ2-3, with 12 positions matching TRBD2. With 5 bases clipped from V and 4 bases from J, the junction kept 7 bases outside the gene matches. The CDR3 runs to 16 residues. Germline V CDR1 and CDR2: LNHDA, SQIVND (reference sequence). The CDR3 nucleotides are TGTGCCAGTAGTCTCCGACTAGCGGGAGACGCAGATACGCAGTATTTT. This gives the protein CASSLRLAGDADTQYF.

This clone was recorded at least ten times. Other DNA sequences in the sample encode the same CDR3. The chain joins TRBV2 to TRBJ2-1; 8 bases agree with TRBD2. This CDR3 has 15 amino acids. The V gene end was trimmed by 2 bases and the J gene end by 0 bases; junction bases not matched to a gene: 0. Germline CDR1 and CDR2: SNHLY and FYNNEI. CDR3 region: CASSESGSSYNEQFF. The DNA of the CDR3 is TGTGCCAGCAGTGAAAGCGGGAGCTCCTACAATGAGCAGTTCTTC. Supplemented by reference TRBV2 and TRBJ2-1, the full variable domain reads EPEVTQTPSHQVTQMGQEVILRCVPISNHLYFYWYRQILGQKVEFLVSFYNNEISEKSEIFDDQFSVERPDGSNFTLKIRSTKLEDSAMYFCASSESGSSYNEQFFGPGTRLTVL.

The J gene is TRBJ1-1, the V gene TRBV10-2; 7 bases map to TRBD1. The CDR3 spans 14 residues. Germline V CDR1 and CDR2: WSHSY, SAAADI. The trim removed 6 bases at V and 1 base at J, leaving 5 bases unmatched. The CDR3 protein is CASRKGQSNTEAFF. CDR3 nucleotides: TGCGCCAGCAGAAAGGGACAGTCGAACACTGAAGCTTTCTTT.

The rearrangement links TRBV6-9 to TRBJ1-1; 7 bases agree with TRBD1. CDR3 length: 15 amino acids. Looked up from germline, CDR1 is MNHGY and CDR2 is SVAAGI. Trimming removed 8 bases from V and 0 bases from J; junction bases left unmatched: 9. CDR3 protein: CASRRGREMNTEAFF. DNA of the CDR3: TGTGCCAGCCGGAGGGGGCGAGAAATGAACACTGAAGCTTTCTTT.

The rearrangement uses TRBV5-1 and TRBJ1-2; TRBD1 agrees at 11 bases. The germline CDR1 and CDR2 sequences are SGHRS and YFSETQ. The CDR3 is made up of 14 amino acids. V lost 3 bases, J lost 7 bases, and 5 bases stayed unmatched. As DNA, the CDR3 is TGCGCCAGCAGCTCCGGACAGGGGGCGTTTGGCTACACCTTC. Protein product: CASSSGQGAFGYTF.

Here the CDR3 DNA reads TGCGCCAGCAGCGTAGGGACTAGCGGGCTAGAGCAGTTCTTC. Translation: CASSVGTSGLEQFF. V and J are TRBV5-1 and TRBJ2-1, with TRBD2 matching 12 bases. J gave up 10 bases and V 4 bases, and 6 bases lay outside the gene matches. The CDR3 sequence is 14 residues long. Germline V gives CDR1 SGHRS, CDR2 YFSETQ.

This CDR3 is CASRHRTSGVGSSYNEQFF. The CDR3 bases are TGCGCCAGCAGACACCGGACTAGCGGGGTGGGGAGCTCCTACAATGAGCAGTTCTTC. The rearrangement uses TRBV5-1 and TRBJ2-1, with 12 bases matching TRBD2. From germline, CDR1 is SGHRS and CDR2 YFSETQ. CDR3 length: 19 residues. With V trimmed by 5 bases and J by 0 bases, 12 bases remained unmatched.

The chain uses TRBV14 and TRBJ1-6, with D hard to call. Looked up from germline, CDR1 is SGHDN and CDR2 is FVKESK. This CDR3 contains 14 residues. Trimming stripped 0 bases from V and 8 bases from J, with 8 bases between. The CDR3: CASSQEVRDSPLHF. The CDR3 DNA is TGTGCCAGCAGCCAAGAAGTTAGGGATTCACCCCTCCACTTT.

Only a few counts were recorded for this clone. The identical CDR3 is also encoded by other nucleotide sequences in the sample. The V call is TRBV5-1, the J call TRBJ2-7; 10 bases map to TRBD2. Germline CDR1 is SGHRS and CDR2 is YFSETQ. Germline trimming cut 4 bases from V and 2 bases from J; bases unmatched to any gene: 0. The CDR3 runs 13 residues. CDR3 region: CASSTSGTYEQYF. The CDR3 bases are TGCGCCAGCAGCACTAGCGGGACCTACGAGCAGTACTTC.

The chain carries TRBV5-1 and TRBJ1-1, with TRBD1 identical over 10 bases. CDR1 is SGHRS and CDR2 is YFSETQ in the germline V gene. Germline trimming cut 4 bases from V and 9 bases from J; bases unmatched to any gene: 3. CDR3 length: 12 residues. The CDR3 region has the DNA TGCGCCAGCAGCGTGGGACAGGGGAAAGCTTTCTTT. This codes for CASSVGQGKAFF.

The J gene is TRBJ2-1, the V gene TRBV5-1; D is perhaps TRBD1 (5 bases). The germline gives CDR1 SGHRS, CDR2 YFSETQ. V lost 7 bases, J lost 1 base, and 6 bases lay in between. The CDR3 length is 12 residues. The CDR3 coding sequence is TGCGCCAGCTCAGGGTCCTACAATGAGCAGTTCTTC. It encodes CASSGSYNEQFF.

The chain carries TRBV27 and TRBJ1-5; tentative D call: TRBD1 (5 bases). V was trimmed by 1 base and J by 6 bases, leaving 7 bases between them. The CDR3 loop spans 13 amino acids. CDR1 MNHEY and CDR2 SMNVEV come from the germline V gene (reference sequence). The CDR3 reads CASSLFGAQPQHF. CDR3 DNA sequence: TGTGCCAGCAGTTTATTTGGGGCTCAGCCCCAGCATTTT.